This T cell receptor beta chain emerged from a study of cytomegalovirus exposure and HLA in healthy donors. Per germline, CDR1 MDHEN and CDR2 SYDVKM. V was pared by 6 bases and J by 3 bases, with 8 bases of the junction left unmatched. The CDR3 spans 14 residues. It was with 60 Vbeta and 13 Jbeta primers that the PCR ran. Only in-frame clones appear in the TCRdb table, and some are missing; sequencing was by immunoSEQ multiplex PCR. Here the sample spans about 190,000 clones, approximately 85% being singletons. This sequence joins TRBV28 and TRBJ2-7; 7 bases are shared with TRBD1. Sequencing was carried out using PBMCs. This clonotype was obtained from a woman aged 18-29 years in good health and CMV-seronegative. The CDR3 sequence is CASRLPQGNYEQYF. As DNA, the CDR3 is TGTGCCAGCAGGTTACCACAGGGGAACTACGAGCAGTACTTC. Full variable domain (remainder filled in from reference TRBV28 and TRBJ2-7): DVKVTQSSRYLVKRTGEKVFLECVQDMDHENMFWYRQDPGLGLRLIYFSYDVKMKEKGDIPEGYSVSREKKERFSLILESASTNQTSMYLCASRLPQGNYEQYFGPGTRLTVT.